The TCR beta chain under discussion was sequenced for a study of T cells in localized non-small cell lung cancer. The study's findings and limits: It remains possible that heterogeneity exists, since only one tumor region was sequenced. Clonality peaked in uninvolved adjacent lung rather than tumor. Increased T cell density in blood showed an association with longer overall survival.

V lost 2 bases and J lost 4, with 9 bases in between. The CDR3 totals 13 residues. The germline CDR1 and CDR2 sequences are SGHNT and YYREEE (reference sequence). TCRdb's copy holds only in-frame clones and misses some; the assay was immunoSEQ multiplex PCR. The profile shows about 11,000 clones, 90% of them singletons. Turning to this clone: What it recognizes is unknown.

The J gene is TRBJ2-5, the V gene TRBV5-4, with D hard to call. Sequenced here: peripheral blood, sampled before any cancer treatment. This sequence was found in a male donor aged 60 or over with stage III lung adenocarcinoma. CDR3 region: CASSFQRGETQYF. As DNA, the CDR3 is TGTGCCAGCAGCTTCCAAAGAGGAGAGACCCAGTACTTC. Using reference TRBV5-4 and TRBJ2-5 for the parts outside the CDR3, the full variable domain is ETGVTQSPTHLIKTRGQQVTLRCSSQSGHNTVSWYQQALGQGPQFIFQYYREEENGRGNFPPRFSGLQFPNYSSELNVNALELDDSALYLCASSFQRGETQYFGPGTRLLVL.